The source of this T cell receptor (beta chain) is a study of T cell clonality in common variable immunodeficiency. Study results and caveats: Patient heterogeneity in the CVID cohort limited correlations between repertoire features and clinical complications. Compared with healthy controls, CVID subjects showed increased TCRbeta clonality, mostly in about a third. Reportedly, TCR beta sequences from common variable immunodeficiency showed fewer deletions and N-nucleotide insertions.

Most patients and controls had Caucasian heritage. CDR1 and CDR2 (germline): SGHDT, YYEEEE. Trimming pared 2 bases from V and 9 bases from J, leaving 9 bases between. The CDR3 covers 12 residues. Method: immunoSEQ multiplex PCR; TCRdb's copy keeps in-frame clones and lacks some. The data show 44,000 or so clones, with none appearing a single time. In its sample, this clone was seen many times. The antigen remains undetermined. The read ends 3 residues early relative to the CDR3; the germline J gene fills the gap. The V and J genes are TRBV5-6 and TRBJ1-5; unclear D gene. The sequenced material came from peripheral blood mononuclear cells. The sequence was collected from a person aged 18 to 75 in good health. This CDR3 is CASSFTSGPQHF. CDR3 bases read: TGTGCCAGCAGCTTTACTTCAGGGCCC.